Each of the 23 T cell receptor beta chains below was sequenced from the same sample in a study of relationships among human T cell subsets. Semiquantitative ARM-PCR amplified T cell receptor alpha and beta CDR3 regions from mRNA. Tagged nested gene-specific primers were used first, then communal superprimers amplified exponentially. TCRdb re-called the multiplex PCR reads through MiXCR, storing one row per CDR3 protein. This sample has over 7,000 distinct CDR3 sequences, with approximately 70% found just once. Pooled CD4+ and CD8+ T cells were bead-selected with anti-CD45RA to get naive and transitional cells. Material: naive and transitional (CD45RA+) T cells sorted from blood. The receptor set was obtained from a man aged 35 to 55 in good health.

As regards this clonotype: One junction end disagrees with the germline gene, perhaps due to a read error. The chain has TRBV2 and TRBJ2-7; 9 nucleotides line up with TRBD2. Germline-derived CDR1 and CDR2 are SNHLY and FYNNEI. The CDR3 runs to 12 residues. CDR3 DNA: TGTGCCAGCAGGACGGCTAGCGGGATAAGTCCCTTC. Its protein is CASRTASGISPF.

CDR3 in amino acids: CASRLEDQETQYF. CDR3 in DNA: TGCGCCAGCAGGTTAGAGGACCAAGAGACCCAGTACTTC. The chain recombines TRBV5-1 with TRBJ2-5; D gene uncertain. CDR3 length: 13 residues. Looked up from germline, CDR1 is SGHRS and CDR2 is YFSETQ. Trimming stripped 5 bases from V and 0 bases from J, with 8 bases between.

The J gene is TRBJ1-2, the V gene TRBV20-1, with D perhaps matching TRBD1 (5 bases). V was shortened by 6 bases and J by 14 bases, with 10 bases between the two germline ends. The CDR3 is made up of 8 amino acids. Germline V CDR1 and CDR2: DFQATT, SNEGSKA (reference sequence). CDR3: CSAEGTTF. The CDR3, as DNA: TGCAGTGCCGAGGGGACGACCTTC.

The rearrangement uses TRBV27 and TRBJ2-7; 8 bases map to TRBD1. The CDR3 sequence is 13 residues long. Per the germline V gene, CDR1 is MNHEY and CDR2 is SMNVEV (reference sequence). V dropped 3 bases and J dropped 5; count of bases not matched to a gene: 3. CDR3 in amino acids: CASSLTGVHEQYF. CDR3 nucleotides: TGTGCCAGCAGTTTGACAGGGGTACACGAGCAGTACTTC.

The CDR3 spells CASSPGGNTGELFF. The CDR3 region has the DNA TGTGCCAGCAGTCCCGGCGGGAACACCGGGGAGCTGTTTTTT. The V gene is TRBV27, the J gene TRBJ2-2; D unclear. Trimming cost V 5 bases and J 1 base, with 8 bases left between them. This CDR3 spans 14 amino acids. Per germline, CDR1 MNHEY and CDR2 SMNVEV (reference sequence).

The gene calls are TRBV29-1 and TRBJ1-1; D is undetermined. Germline loops: CDR1 SQVTM, CDR2 ANQGSEA. V dropped 5 bases and J dropped 7 bases, with 11 bases sitting between them. The CDR3 sequence is 11 residues long. The CDR3 DNA is TGCAGCGTTCCGGACGGCAATGAAGCTTTCTTT. Its translation is CSVPDGNEAFF.

This chain joins TRBV6-4 and TRBJ2-2; weak D call: TRBD2 (5 bases). The germline V gene encodes CDR1 MRHNA and CDR2 SNTAGT. The CDR3 is made up of 14 amino acids. Trimming took off 5 bases at V and 4 bases at J, with 11 bases between the two ends. CDR3 sequence (DNA): TGTGCCAGCAGTCCTGAAGGGAGCACCGGGGAGCTGTTTTTT. Translated, it gives CASSPEGSTGELFF.

This clonotype was recorded only once. The CDR3 DNA reads TGTGCCAGCAGTACCCTGGAAGGGAGTGAAAAACTGTTTTTT. Translation gives CASSTLEGSEKLFF. The chain employs TRBV27 and TRBJ1-4; D gene unclear. The V gene lost 5 bases and the J gene lost 7 bases, with 14 bases spanning the gap. Germline lookup yields CDR1 MNHEY and CDR2 SMNVEV (reference sequence). The CDR3 sequence is 14 residues long.

The chain employs TRBV25-1 and TRBJ2-7; perhaps TRBD2 as D (6 bases). The CDR3 contains 15 residues. Germline CDR1 is MGHDK and CDR2 is SYGVNS. V lost 2 bases to trimming and J lost 0 bases, with 11 bases between them. CDR3 in amino acids: CASSEQVGSSYEQYF. CDR3 nucleotides: TGTGCCAGCAGTGAACAGGTCGGGAGCTCCTACGAGCAGTACTTC.

This rearrangement joins TRBV27 to TRBJ1-1; D is ambiguous. The CDR3 extends over 14 amino acids. V shed 2 bases and J shed 5 bases, with 12 bases lying between them. Germline lookup yields CDR1 MNHEY and CDR2 SMNVEV (reference sequence). The CDR3, as DNA: TGTGCCAGCAGTTTAAACCCGGGTAAGACTGAAGCTTTCTTT. This encodes CASSLNPGKTEAFF.

This chain uses TRBV4-1 with TRBJ1-4; D is unclear. Germline assignment: CDR1 MGHRA and CDR2 YSYEKL. V was pared by 0 bases and J by 0 bases, with 5 bases between. There are 15 residues in the CDR3. CDR3 DNA sequence: TGCGCCAGCAGCCAAGAAGGGTCAACTAATGAAAAACTGTTTTTT. Its protein product is CASSQEGSTNEKLFF.

The J gene is TRBJ2-3, the V gene TRBV11-3; 7 bases are shared with TRBD1. This CDR3 contains 13 residues. Germline CDR1 SGHNT, CDR2 YENEEA. The J segment lost 5 bases and the V segment lost 3 bases, leaving 2 bases of the junction unmatched. CDR3 sequence reads: CASSFRGLDTQYF. CDR3 sequence (DNA): TGTGCCAGCAGCTTTAGGGGGCTAGATACGCAGTATTTT.

The chain is built from TRBV14 and TRBJ2-7; D is unclear. The V gene's germline CDR1 is SGHDN and CDR2 FVKESK. Trimming stripped 4 bases from V and 3 bases from J, with 10 bases between. The CDR3 runs 13 residues. CDR3 DNA sequence: TGTGCCAGCAGCCCCCCAGGCTTCTACGAGCAGTACTTC. As protein: CASSPPGFYEQYF.

The rearrangement joins TRBV5-1 to TRBJ2-7; 7 bases match TRBD2. Germline V gene lookup returns CDR1 SGHRS and CDR2 YFSETQ. This CDR3 contains 13 residues. V trimming: 6 bases; J trimming: 3 bases; junction bases outside the gene matches: 6. CDR3 loop: CASTVERGYEQYF. CDR3 coding DNA: TGCGCCAGCACCGTGGAGCGGGGCTACGAGCAGTACTTC.

The genes are TRBV27 and TRBJ2-3, with D hard to call. Between the trimmed V and J ends, which lost 0 bases and 1 base, there was a span of 8 bases. CDR3 length: 15 residues. Looked up from germline, CDR1 is MNHEY and CDR2 is SMNVEV (reference sequence). DNA of the CDR3: TGTGCCAGCAGTTTATCAGTTTTGGGCACAGATACGCAGTATTTT. Protein: CASSLSVLGTDTQYF.

This clonotype was found once. The V and J genes are TRBV27 and TRBJ2-1; D unclear. Germline values: CDR1 MNHEY, CDR2 SMNVEV (reference sequence). This CDR3 contains 13 residues. Trimming took off 10 bases at V and 2 bases at J, with 12 bases between the two ends. CDR3 bases: TGTGCCACCGCGAGCCCCCCCTACAATGAGCAGTTCTTC. This sequence encodes CATASPPYNEQFF.

The chain combines TRBV5-4 with TRBJ2-3, with TRBD1 matching over 10 bases. CDR3 length: 14 amino acids. Germline CDR1 SGHNT, CDR2 YYREEE (reference sequence). V gave up 3 bases and J gave up 4 bases; unmatched junction bases: 2. CDR3 protein: CASSSGQGSDTQYF. CDR3 nucleotide sequence: TGTGCCAGCAGCTCGGGACAGGGGTCAGATACGCAGTATTTT.

V gene TRBV4-1 combines with J gene TRBJ1-4, with D unclear. The V end was cut by 1 base, the J end by 8 bases, with 14 bases between. This CDR3 comprises 15 residues. Germline lookup yields CDR1 MGHRA and CDR2 YSYEKL. CDR3 DNA: TGCGCCAGCAGCCAAGCGGGCAGAGCGAGGGAAAAACTGTTTTTT. Translation gives CASSQAGRAREKLFF.

This chain uses TRBV27 with TRBJ2-7, with a weak D call TRBD2 (6 bases). Germline CDR1 reads MNHEY; CDR2 reads SMNVEV (reference sequence). This CDR3 spans 13 amino acids. The ends were cut back, 3 bases at V and 6 bases at J, with 12 bases in the middle. The CDR3 nucleotides read TGTGCCAGCAGTTTCGGGGGAGCAGGCGAGCAGTACTTC. Translated: CASSFGGAGEQYF.

This clonotype occurred a few times. The chain employs TRBV20-1 and TRBJ2-7; 7 bases line up with TRBD2. CDR3 size: 14 residues. V shed 0 bases and J 3 bases; nucleotides not matched to a gene: 5. Germline CDR1 and CDR2: DFQATT and SNEGSKA (reference sequence). In DNA, the CDR3 is TGCAGTGCTAGAGACCGGGACTATCTCTACGAGCAGTACTTC. Its translation: CSARDRDYLYEQYF.

The chain combines TRBV30 with TRBJ1-5; D unresolved. Germline-derived CDR1 and CDR2 are GTSNPN and SVGIG (reference sequence). This CDR3 region has 14 residues. Deletions cut 2 bases from V and 0 bases from J, with 8 bases between. The CDR3, as DNA: TGTGCCTGGAGTAACCCCGGTAGCAATCAGCCCCAGCATTTT. Translated: CAWSNPGSNQPQHF.

This clonotype was detected only a few times. One end of the junction does not line up with germline, which may come from a read error. The CDR3 DNA reads TGCGCCAGCAGCTTGGACAGGGTGGAGGGGGAGCAGTACTTC. This encodes CASSLDRVEGEQYF. V is TRBV5-4 and J is TRBJ2-7, with 8 bases fitting TRBD1. From germline, CDR1 is SGHNT and CDR2 YYREEE (reference sequence). The CDR3 is made up of 14 amino acids.

A few counts support this clonotype. The chain recombines TRBV2 with TRBJ2-1; 7 bases agree with TRBD2. Germline V lookup: CDR1 SNHLY, CDR2 FYNNEI. V was clipped by 2 bases and J by 5 bases; unmatched bases: 12. The CDR3 consists of 17 residues. The CDR3 DNA is TGTGCCAGCAGTGAAAGGCGACTAGCAAAAATAGACAATGAGCAGTTCTTC. Translation gives CASSERRLAKIDNEQFF.